This T cell receptor (beta chain) appears in the sequencing data of a study of cytotoxic CD8 clonotypes in ibrutinib-treated CLL. The CDR3 sequence is 14 residues long. Trimming shortened V by 3 bases and J by 1 base, and 9 bases separated the two germline ends. Germline V gene lookup returns CDR1 MNHEY and CDR2 SMNVEV (reference sequence). Generated by immunoSEQ multiplex PCR, the TCRdb table keeps only in-frame clones and is missing some. This sample yields 70,000 to 80,000 clones, of which around 84% are seen a single time; 7.5% to 8% belongs to the top ten. Frozen-stored PBMCs produced 1.5 to 2 micrograms of genomic DNA for TCR beta libraries. Only a few counts were recorded for this clone.

The sequencing used PBMCs, collected at disease progression, from a patient treated with ibrutinib. This sequence was found in a human donor with chronic lymphocytic leukemia. J is TRBJ1-1 and V is TRBV27; D may be TRBD1 (6 bases). The CDR3 sequence: CASSFLQGNTEAFF. The CDR3 DNA reads as TGTGCCAGCAGTTTCCTACAGGGGAACACTGAAGCTTTCTTT.